This TCR beta chain was obtained from a study of T cell responses to AZD1222 COVID-19 vaccine. The V gene's germline CDR1 is KGHSH and CDR2 LQKENI. The CDR3 consists of 13 residues. Unmatched junction bases numbered 2, after V lost 5 bases and J lost 3 bases. Sequencing was performed with immunoSEQ multiplex PCR; in TCRdb, only in-frame clones are kept and a portion is missing. This sample has 100,000 to 150,000 clones; 89% occur once, and the top ten carry 3.5% to 5%. Study-wide points: Following two doses of AZD1222, Spike-specific TCR breadth and depth rose.

Details on this clone: Its antigen is not known. Other DNA sequences of this sample code for an identical CDR3.

This chain links TRBV18 with TRBJ2-7; 9 bases are a match to TRBD1. The sample here was peripheral blood, taken on day 0 of AZD1222 vaccination. This clonotype was obtained from an adult in good health. CDR3: CASSTTGGYEQYF. The CDR3, as DNA: TGTGCCAGCTCAACGACAGGGGGCTACGAGCAGTACTTC.